One and the same sample provided the 23 T cell receptor beta chains below, sequenced in a study of cytomegalovirus exposure and HLA in healthy donors. The method was immunoSEQ multiplex PCR; TCRdb's version includes in-frame clones alone and lacks a portion of them. Of some 200,000 clones in the sample, about 79% were seen once. Specimen: PBMCs. These receptors were taken from a woman aged 25 to 39 in good health and CMV-seropositive.

The chain combines TRBV5-1 with TRBJ2-3; D unresolved. Germline values: CDR1 SGHRS, CDR2 YFSETQ. The CDR3 consists of 12 residues. V was pared by 0 bases and J by 14 bases, with 13 bases between. CDR3 residues: CASSLDEILVYF. Written as DNA, the CDR3 is TGCGCCAGCAGCTTGGACGAGATTCTTGTGTATTTT.

This clone came up once. CDR3 residues: CASSLWAGPRKQYF. CDR3 sequence (DNA): TGTGCCAGCAGCTTATGGGCGGGACCTCGCAAGCAGTACTTC. V gene TRBV13 combines with J gene TRBJ2-7, with a tentative D call TRBD2 (6 bases). CDR1 PRHDT and CDR2 FYEKMQ come from the germline V gene (reference sequence). V was trimmed by 2 bases and J by 8 bases, leaving 16 bases between them. CDR3 length: 14 amino acids. Together with reference TRBV13 and TRBJ2-7, the CDR3 gives the full variable domain: AAGVIQSPRHLIKEKRETATLKCYPIPRHDTVYWYQQGPGQDPQFLISFYEKMQSDKGSIPDRFSAQQFSDYHSELNMSSLELGDSALYFCASSLWAGPRKQYFGPGTRLTVT.

Of note for this clone: Other DNA sequences of this sample code for an identical CDR3. This sequence joins TRBV18 and TRBJ2-7; 7 positions agree with TRBD1. Looked up from germline, CDR1 is KGHSH and CDR2 is LQKENI. The CDR3 consists of 13 residues. V gave up 1 base and J gave up 3 bases; unmatched junction bases: 0. The DNA of the CDR3 is TGTGCCAGCTCACCACGGGACAGCTACGAGCAGTACTTC. Amino acids: CASSPRDSYEQYF.

The rearrangement links TRBV18 to TRBJ1-1; 10 bases map to TRBD1. Germline CDR1 and CDR2: KGHSH and LQKENI. The CDR3 is 13 residues long. Trimming removed 7 bases from V and 5 bases from J; junction bases left unmatched: 4. CDR3 protein: CASCTGQGTEAFF. The DNA of the CDR3 is TGTGCCAGCTGTACGGGACAGGGGACTGAAGCTTTCTTT.

V usage is TRBV5-1 and J usage is TRBJ2-2; 8 bases match TRBD1. V gave up 2 bases and J gave up 4 bases; unmatched junction bases: 1. Germline V gene data show CDR1 as SGHRS and CDR2 as YFSETQ. This CDR3 is 14 amino acids long. DNA for the CDR3: TGCGCCAGCAGCTTCACAGGGGGCACCGGGGAGCTGTTTTTT. The encoded protein is CASSFTGGTGELFF.

The chain joins TRBV27 to TRBJ1-1; TRBD1 agrees at 8 bases. The CDR3 covers 15 residues. Germline V gene data show CDR1 as MNHEY and CDR2 as SMNVEV (reference sequence). The V gene end was trimmed by 5 bases and the J gene end by 1 base; junction bases not matched to a gene: 6. CDR3 nucleotides: TGTGCCAGCAGTCAAACAGGGGGAAGGAACACTGAAGCTTTCTTT. Its protein product is CASSQTGGRNTEAFF.

This clone has ten or more counts. The V call is TRBV15, the J call TRBJ1-1; D remains ambiguous. With 5 bases removed from V and 6 bases from J, the gap between germline ends came to 10 bases. This CDR3 comprises 12 residues. Per germline, CDR1 LNHNV and CDR2 YYDKDF (reference sequence). The CDR3 DNA reads TGTGCCACCAGCGAAGCTCCGGCTGAAGCTTTCTTT. Translation: CATSEAPAEAFF.

The gene calls are TRBV2 and TRBJ1-5; D remains ambiguous. Trimming shortened V by 5 bases and J by 4 bases, and 9 bases separated the two germline ends. This CDR3 is built from 13 residues. Germline CDR1 SNHLY, CDR2 FYNNEI. Here the CDR3 DNA reads TGTGCCAGCAGTCCCACTAGAAATCAGCCCCAGCATTTT. Residues: CASSPTRNQPQHF.

The chain carries TRBV5-1 and TRBJ1-2; D not resolved. With 0 bases removed from V and 4 bases from J, the gap between germline ends came to 16 bases. Germline loops: CDR1 SGHRS, CDR2 YFSETQ. This CDR3 spans 16 amino acids. The chain's CDR3 is CASSLDSGSLTYGYTF. In DNA form, the CDR3 reads TGCGCCAGCAGCTTGGATAGCGGGTCTTTAACCTATGGCTACACCTTC.

CDR3 residues: CASSAGYGRAHTGELFF. The DNA for the CDR3 is TGTGCCAGCAGCGCGGGGTATGGGAGAGCTCACACCGGGGAGCTGTTTTTT. V gene TRBV5-8 combines with J gene TRBJ2-2; D perhaps matches TRBD2 (6 bases). Germline loops: CDR1 SGHTS, CDR2 YDEGEE. This CDR3 spans 17 amino acids. V was shortened by 4 bases and J by 3 bases, with 19 bases between the two germline ends. Full variable domain (remainder filled in from reference TRBV5-8 and TRBJ2-2): EAGVTQSPTHLIKTRGQQATLRCSPISGHTSVYWYQQALGLGLQFLLWYDEGEERNRGNFPPRFSGRQFPNYSSELNVNALELEDSALYLCASSAGYGRAHTGELFFGEGSRLTVL.

The rearrangement joins TRBV25-1 to TRBJ1-1; no firm D call. The V gene's germline CDR1 is MGHDK and CDR2 SYGVNS. V lost 4 bases and J lost 1, with 10 bases in between. The CDR3 is made up of 14 amino acids. For the CDR3, the DNA is TGTGCCAGCAGTGCCTCAACGGGGAACACTGAAGCTTTCTTT. Amino acids: CASSASTGNTEAFF.

The chain uses TRBV5-6 and TRBJ2-7; D remains ambiguous. Germline CDR1 SGHDT, CDR2 YYEEEE. CDR3 length equals 14 residues. V lost 2 bases to trimming and J lost 6 bases, with 15 bases between them. The CDR3 here is CASSLWWAPIEQYF. The CDR3 DNA is TGTGCCAGCAGCTTATGGTGGGCCCCAATCGAGCAGTACTTC.

This clone was found a few times. The same CDR3 is also encoded by other DNA sequences in this sample. The chain carries TRBV5-1 and TRBJ2-7; tentatively, D is TRBD2 (5 bases). This CDR3 has 12 residues. V lost 3 bases and J lost 1, with 5 bases in between. CDR1 is SGHRS and CDR2 is YFSETQ in the germline V gene. For the CDR3, the DNA is TGCGCCAGCAGCTCGGGGTCCTACGAGCAGTACTTC. This gives the protein CASSSGSYEQYF.

This rearrangement joins TRBV5-1 to TRBJ2-1, with no clear D. Trimming left V 0 bases short and J 2 bases short, with 6 bases between. This CDR3 comprises 14 residues. Germline V gene sequence: CDR1 SGHRS, CDR2 YFSETQ. The DNA for the CDR3 is TGCGCCAGCAGCTTGGCCTCTGCCTACAATGAGCAGTTCTTC. This gives the protein CASSLASAYNEQFF.

This clone was counted once. This chain joins TRBV6-1 and TRBJ1-2; a possible D gene is TRBD1 (5 bases). V dropped 2 bases and J dropped 2 bases, with 9 bases sitting between them. The CDR3 length is 14 residues. The V gene's germline CDR1 is MNHNS and CDR2 SASEGT. As DNA, the CDR3 is TGTGCCAGCAGTGAATCTAACAGGAACTATGGCTACACCTTC. Translated, it gives CASSESNRNYGYTF.

The V call is TRBV2, the J call TRBJ2-3; 9 bases are shared with TRBD2. CDR3 length equals 16 residues. V gave up 6 bases and J gave up 0 bases; unmatched junction bases: 7. Per the germline V gene, CDR1 is SNHLY and CDR2 is FYNNEI. The CDR3 loop reads CASRELAGASTDTQYF. Written as DNA, the CDR3 is TGTGCCAGCAGGGAGTTAGCGGGGGCTAGCACAGATACGCAGTATTTT.

The chain carries TRBV19 and TRBJ1-1; D gene ambiguous. Germline-derived CDR1 and CDR2 are LNHDA and SQIVND (reference sequence). The CDR3 totals 16 residues. The ends were cut back, 7 bases at V and 8 bases at J, with 26 bases in the middle. CDR3 nucleotide sequence: TGTGCCAGTACTCGGAAGATAGAACAGAGATCGACCGAAGCTTTCTTT. Protein sequence: CASTRKIEQRSTEAFF.

V usage is TRBV7-9 and J usage is TRBJ2-7; no reliable D call. The CDR3 has 11 residues. Deletions cut 5 bases from V and 11 bases from J, with 13 bases between. Germline assignment: CDR1 SEHNR and CDR2 FQNEAQ (reference sequence). In nucleotides, the CDR3 is TGTGCCAGCAGCAAAAGTGGCTCAAAGTACTTC. This sequence encodes CASSKSGSKYF. Combining the CDR3 with reference TRBV7-9 and TRBJ2-7 gives the whole variable domain DTGVSQNPRHKITKRGQNVTFRCDPISEHNRLYWYRQTLGQGPEFLTYFQNEAQLEKSRLLSDRFSAERPKGSFSTLEIQRTEQGDSAMYLCASSKSGSKYFGPGTRLTVT.

This clone was detected a few times. The rearrangement joins TRBV7-9 to TRBJ2-3; the D gene is possibly TRBD2 (5 bases). The CDR3 covers 14 residues. V lost 1 base and J 5 bases, leaving 10 bases between the germline ends. The germline V gene has CDR1 SEHNR and CDR2 FQNEAQ (reference sequence). The chain's CDR3 is CASSLELARDTQYF. The CDR3 DNA is TGTGCCAGCAGCTTAGAGTTAGCGAGAGATACGCAGTATTTT.

The chain uses TRBV5-1 and TRBJ1-2; perhaps TRBD1 as D (6 bases). V shed 4 bases and J shed 6 bases, with 16 bases lying between them. This CDR3 comprises 14 residues. Germline V gives CDR1 SGHRS, CDR2 YFSETQ. The CDR3 spells CASSLSWTDDGYTF. The CDR3 region has the DNA TGCGCCAGCAGCCTGAGTTGGACAGATGATGGCTACACCTTC.

The gene calls are TRBV19 and TRBJ2-1; D is undetermined. This CDR3 is built from 13 residues. Germline assignment: CDR1 LNHDA and CDR2 SQIVND (reference sequence). V lost 8 bases to trimming and J lost 1 base, with 9 bases between them. CDR3 residues: CASAPRSYNEQFF. The CDR3 bases are TGTGCCAGTGCCCCTCGGTCCTACAATGAGCAGTTCTTC.

The J gene is TRBJ2-1, the V gene TRBV18, with D possibly TRBD2 on 6 matching bases. This CDR3 spans 15 amino acids. Trimming left V 1 base short and J 8 bases short, with 15 bases between. Per the germline V gene, CDR1 is KGHSH and CDR2 is LQKENI. DNA for the CDR3: TGTGCCAGCTCACCACGGGGTGGCGGGATGGATGAGCAGTTCTTC. Translating it yields CASSPRGGGMDEQFF.

This chain joins TRBV5-1 and TRBJ2-3; D is possibly TRBD2 (5 bases). Per the germline V gene, CDR1 is SGHRS and CDR2 is YFSETQ. The ends were cut back, 1 base at V and 1 base at J, with 19 bases in the middle. This CDR3 is built from 18 residues. CDR3 DNA sequence: TGCGCCAGCAGCTTGAAACAGCGGCCCTATGGGGGCACAGATACGCAGTATTTT. Protein: CASSLKQRPYGGTDTQYF.